The entry below gives a single T cell receptor (beta chain) sequence along with its context. During its preparation, the TCRbeta library received unique molecular identifiers. TCRdb processed the PCR reads anew with MiXCR; each CDR3 protein has one entry. The sample holds 200,000 to 300,000 distinct CDR3 sequences, about 11% seen once. This entry belongs to a study of T-cell reconstitution after alpha-beta-depleted transplantation in children. The germline V gene has CDR1 SQVTM and CDR2 ANQGSEA. CDR3 length: 15 residues. The rearrangement uses TRBV29-1 and TRBJ1-2, with a possible D match to TRBD1 (5 bases). The TCR originated in a human donor who donated a stem cell graft to a child with acute lymphoblastic leukemia. The source was PBMCs from the stem cell graft donor, collected from the stem cell graft. CDR3 in DNA: TGCAGATTGGGGGAGGGACCGGCTAAAGGCTATGGCTACACCTTC. Translating gives CRLGEGPAKGYGYTF.